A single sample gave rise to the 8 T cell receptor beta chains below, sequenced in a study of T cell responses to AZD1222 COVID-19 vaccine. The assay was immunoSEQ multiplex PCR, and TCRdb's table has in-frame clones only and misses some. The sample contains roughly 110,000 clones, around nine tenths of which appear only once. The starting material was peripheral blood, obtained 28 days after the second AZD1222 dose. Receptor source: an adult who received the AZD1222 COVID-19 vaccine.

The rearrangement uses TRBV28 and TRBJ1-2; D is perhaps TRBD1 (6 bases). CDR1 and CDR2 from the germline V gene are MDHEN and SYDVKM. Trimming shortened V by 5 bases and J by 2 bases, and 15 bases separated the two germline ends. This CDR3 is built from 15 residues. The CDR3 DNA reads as TGTGCCAGCAGTCCCCACCTCGGACAGAACTATGGCTACACCTTC. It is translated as CASSPHLGQNYGYTF.

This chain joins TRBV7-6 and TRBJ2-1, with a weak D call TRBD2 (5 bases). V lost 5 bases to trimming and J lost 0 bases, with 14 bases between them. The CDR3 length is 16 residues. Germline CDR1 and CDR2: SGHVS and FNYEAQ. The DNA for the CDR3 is TGTGCCAGCAGCCTTCCGGTGGGGAGCTCCTACAATGAGCAGTTCTTC. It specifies CASSLPVGSSYNEQFF. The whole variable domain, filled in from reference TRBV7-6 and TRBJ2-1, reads GAGVSQSPRYKVTKRGQDVALRCDPISGHVSLYWYRQALGQGPEFLTYFNYEAQQDKSGLPNDRFSAERPEGSISTLTIQRTEQRDSAMYRCASSLPVGSSYNEQFFGPGTRLTVL.

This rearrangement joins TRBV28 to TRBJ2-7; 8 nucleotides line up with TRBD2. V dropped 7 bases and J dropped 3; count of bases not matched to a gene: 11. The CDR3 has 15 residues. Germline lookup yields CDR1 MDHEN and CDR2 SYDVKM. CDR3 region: CASTDYGGGNYEQYF. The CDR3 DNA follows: TGTGCCAGCACCGACTACGGGGGGGGTAACTACGAGCAGTACTTC.

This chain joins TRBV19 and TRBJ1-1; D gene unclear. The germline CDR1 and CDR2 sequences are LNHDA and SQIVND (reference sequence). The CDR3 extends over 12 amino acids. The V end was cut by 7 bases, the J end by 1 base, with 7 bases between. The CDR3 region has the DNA TGTGCCAGTACCATCGGGAACACTGAAGCTTTCTTT. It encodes CASTIGNTEAFF.

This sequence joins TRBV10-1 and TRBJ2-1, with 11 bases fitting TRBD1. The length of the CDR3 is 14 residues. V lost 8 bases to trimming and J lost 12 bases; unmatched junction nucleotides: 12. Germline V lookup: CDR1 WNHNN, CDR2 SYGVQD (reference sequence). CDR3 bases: TGCGCCAGCTCGGGACAGGGGGAATTTCTGGTGCAGTTCTTC. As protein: CASSGQGEFLVQFF.

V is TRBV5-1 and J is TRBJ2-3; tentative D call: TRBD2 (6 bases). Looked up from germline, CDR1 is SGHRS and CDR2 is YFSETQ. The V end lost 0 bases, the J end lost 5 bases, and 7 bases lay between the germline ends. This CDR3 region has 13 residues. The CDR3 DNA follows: TGCGCCAGCAGCTTGGCGGGGGTAGATACGCAGTATTTT. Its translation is CASSLAGVDTQYF.

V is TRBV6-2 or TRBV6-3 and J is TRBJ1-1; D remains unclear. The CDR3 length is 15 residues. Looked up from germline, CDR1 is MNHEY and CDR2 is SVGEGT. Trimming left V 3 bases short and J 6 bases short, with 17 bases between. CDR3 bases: TGTGCCAGCAGTTATAGGACCCACGTTCTTGCTGAAGCTTTCTTT. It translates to CASSYRTHVLAEAFF.

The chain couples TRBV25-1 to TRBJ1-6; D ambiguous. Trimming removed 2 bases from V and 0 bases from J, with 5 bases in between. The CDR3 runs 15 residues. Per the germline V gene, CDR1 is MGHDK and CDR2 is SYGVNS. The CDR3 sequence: CASSEVGSYNSPLHF. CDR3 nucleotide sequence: TGTGCCAGCAGTGAAGTTGGCTCCTATAATTCACCCCTCCACTTT. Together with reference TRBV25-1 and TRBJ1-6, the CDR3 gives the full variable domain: EADIYQTPRYLVIGTGKKITLECSQTMGHDKMYWYQQDPGMELHLIHYSYGVNSTEKGDLSSESTVSRIRTEHFPLTLESARPSHTSQYLCASSEVGSYNSPLHFGNGTRLTVT.